One sample yielded the 28 T cell receptor beta chains listed below, sequenced in a study of blood T cell repertoires in COVID-19. The data were produced by immunoSEQ multiplex PCR, yet TCRdb's version contains in-frame clones alone and is incomplete. The data show more than 150,000 clones, 70% to 90% seen once. Sequenced sample: peripheral blood. These TCRs come from a woman between 70 and 85 years old with acute or convalescent COVID-19.

The chain is built from TRBV27 and TRBJ2-5; 7 bases line up with TRBD1. CDR1 is MNHEY and CDR2 is SMNVEV in the germline V gene (reference sequence). With V trimmed by 5 bases and J by 6 bases, 9 bases remained unmatched. This CDR3 has 14 residues. CDR3 in DNA: TGTGCCAGCAGTGCCCTCCGGGACAGAAAGACCCAGTACTTC. This encodes CASSALRDRKTQYF.

The J gene is TRBJ2-3, the V gene TRBV6-2 or TRBV6-3; 10 bases agree with TRBD2. The CDR3 contains 17 residues. The V segment lost 2 bases and the J segment 2 bases; nucleotides outside the gene matches: 7. The germline V gene encodes CDR1 MNHEY and CDR2 SVGEGT. The CDR3 is CASSYIWLAGDTDTQYF. In DNA, the CDR3 is TGTGCCAGCAGTTACATTTGGCTAGCGGGGGACACAGATACGCAGTATTTT.

This chain connects TRBV19 to TRBJ1-2; a possible D gene is TRBD1 (5 bases). Trimming took 4 bases from V and 0 from J, leaving 12 bases between them. CDR1 is LNHDA, CDR2 SQIVND, per germline (reference sequence). This CDR3 is built from 15 residues. The CDR3 loop reads CASSRQEGANYGYTF. The CDR3 DNA is TGTGCCAGTAGTAGGCAGGAAGGGGCTAACTATGGCTACACCTTC.

The gene calls are TRBV18 and TRBJ1-6; TRBD1 aligns across 9 bases. CDR1 is KGHSH and CDR2 is LQKENI in the germline V gene. Trimming cost V 3 bases and J 10 bases; bases outside gene matches: 7. CDR3 length: 15 residues. The chain's CDR3 is CASSPVTGGRSPLHF. The DNA for the CDR3 is TGTGCCAGCTCACCCGTGACAGGGGGTAGGTCACCCCTCCACTTT. The whole variable domain, remainder taken from reference TRBV18 and TRBJ1-6, is NAGVMQNPRHLVRRRGQEARLRCSPMKGHSHVYWYRQLPEEGLKFMVYLQKENIIDESGMPKERFSAEFPKEGPSILRIQQVVRGDSAAYFCASSPVTGGRSPLHFGNGTRLTVT.

To note about this clone: Other DNA variants within this sample encode the same CDR3. The chain carries TRBV12-3 or TRBV12-4 and TRBJ2-1; TRBD1 is a possible D gene (5 bases). This CDR3 region has 12 residues. V gave up 5 bases and J gave up 6 bases, with 8 bases separating them. CDR3 DNA sequence: TGTGCCAGCAGTCCCCAGGGCAATGAGCAGTTCTTC. Its translation: CASSPQGNEQFF.

J is TRBJ1-1 and V is TRBV6-5; the match to TRBD1 covers 7 bases. The CDR3 is made up of 13 amino acids. The germline CDR1 and CDR2 sequences are MNHEY and SVGAGI. V was pared by 5 bases and J by 7 bases, with 7 bases of the junction left unmatched. The CDR3 region is CASSRDSRGEAFF. As DNA, the CDR3 is TGTGCCAGCAGTAGGGACAGCCGTGGTGAAGCTTTCTTT.

The rearrangement joins TRBV6-5 to TRBJ1-1; D may be TRBD1 (6 bases). The CDR3 has 15 residues. Germline V lookup: CDR1 MNHEY, CDR2 SVGAGI. V shed 7 bases and J shed 0 bases, with 15 bases lying between them. The CDR3 DNA reads as TGTGCCAGCAATCGAGGGGGGGCAATGAACACTGAAGCTTTCTTT. Its protein is CASNRGGAMNTEAFF.

The chain couples TRBV7-2 to TRBJ2-3; possibly TRBD1 for D (6 bases). Germline CDR1 SGHTA, CDR2 FQGNSA. The V gene lost 5 bases and the J gene lost 5 bases, with 17 bases spanning the gap. The CDR3 spans 15 residues. CDR3 sequence: CASSPNRAQGDTQYF. DNA for the CDR3: TGTGCCAGCAGCCCGAACAGGGCCCAGGGAGATACGCAGTATTTT.

The CDR3 reads CASRGQGASNEQFF. CDR3 sequence (DNA): TGTGCCAGCAGGGGACAGGGGGCTTCCAATGAGCAGTTCTTC. This chain uses TRBV6-5 with TRBJ2-1; 12 bases align to TRBD1. Germline CDR1 is MNHEY and CDR2 is SVGAGI. V lost 6 bases, J lost 6 bases, and 3 bases stayed unmatched. The CDR3 consists of 14 residues.

The chain couples TRBV10-1 to TRBJ1-2; D remains ambiguous. Germline assignment: CDR1 WNHNN and CDR2 SYGVQD (reference sequence). CDR3 length equals 15 residues. V was cut by 7 bases and J by 0 bases, with 15 bases left in between. For the CDR3, the DNA is TGCGCCAGCACCCCGCGAGGGCCACCTAACTATGGCTACACCTTC. Its translation: CASTPRGPPNYGYTF.

V is TRBV7-2 and J is TRBJ1-1; 7 nucleotides match TRBD1. The ends lost 1 base at V and 4 bases at J; junction bases unmatched: 9. Germline values: CDR1 SGHTA, CDR2 FQGNSA. This CDR3 region has 16 residues. CDR3 in DNA: TGTGCCAGCAGCTTAGGAGGACAGGTCTTGGGCACTGAAGCTTTCTTT. This encodes CASSLGGQVLGTEAFF. Using reference TRBV7-2 and TRBJ1-1 for the parts outside the CDR3, the full variable domain is GAGVSQSPSNKVTEKGKDVELRCDPISGHTALYWYRQSLGQGLEFLIYFQGNSAPDKSGLPSDRFSAERTGGSVSTLTIQRTQQEDSAVYLCASSLGGQVLGTEAFFGQGTRLTVV.

J is TRBJ2-3 and V is TRBV18; 8 nucleotides align to TRBD1. Germline CDR1 and CDR2: KGHSH and LQKENI. V dropped 3 bases and J dropped 6; count of bases not matched to a gene: 5. The CDR3 length is 14 residues. The CDR3 here is CASSPGTGRDTQYF. DNA for the CDR3: TGTGCCAGCTCACCCGGGACAGGACGCGATACGCAGTATTTT.

DNA of the CDR3: TGCGCCAGCAGCTTGCTAAGCGGGCCTAACAATGAGCAGTTCTTC. Amino acid sequence: CASSLLSGPNNEQFF. The rearrangement uses TRBV5-1 and TRBJ2-1; tentative D call: TRBD2 (6 bases). The CDR3 has 15 amino acids. V was clipped by 1 base and J by 5 bases, with 13 bases between them. The germline CDR1 and CDR2 sequences are SGHRS and YFSETQ. The full variable domain, its missing parts supplied by reference TRBV5-1 and TRBJ2-1, is KAGVTQTPRYLIKTRGQQVTLSCSPISGHRSVSWYQQTPGQGLQFLFEYFSETQRNKGNFPGRFSGRQFSNSRSEMNVSTLELGDSALYLCASSLLSGPNNEQFFGPGTRLTVL.

V and J are TRBV28 and TRBJ1-1, with D perhaps TRBD1 (5 bases). The CDR3 has 17 amino acids. In germline, CDR1 is MDHEN, CDR2 SYDVKM. Between the trimmed V and J ends, which lost 6 bases and 1 base, there was a span of 21 bases. CDR3 sequence (DNA): TGTGCCAGCAGCTTCCTGGTGCGACAGTCGGCGAACACTGAAGCTTTCTTT. Translation: CASSFLVRQSANTEAFF. Filled out from reference TRBV28 and TRBJ1-1, the complete variable domain reads DVKVTQSSRYLVKRTGEKVFLECVQDMDHENMFWYRQDPGLGLRLIYFSYDVKMKEKGDIPEGYSVSREKKERFSLILESASTNQTSMYLCASSFLVRQSANTEAFFGQGTRLTVV.

The chain joins TRBV27 to TRBJ2-5, with 7 bases matching TRBD1. Germline V lookup: CDR1 MNHEY, CDR2 SMNVEV (reference sequence). The CDR3 runs to 15 residues. V was clipped by 7 bases and J by 1 base; unmatched bases: 9. The CDR3 loop reads CASISGTVPQETQYF. The CDR3 nucleotides read TGTGCCAGCATCTCCGGGACAGTACCCCAAGAGACCCAGTACTTC.

The chain employs TRBV4-1 and TRBJ2-7; 8 bases map to TRBD1. Germline V lookup: CDR1 MGHRA, CDR2 YSYEKL. The CDR3 length is 15 residues. Germline trimming cut 1 base from V and 7 bases from J; bases unmatched to any gene: 9. CDR3 amino acids: CASSQGGTGGGEQYV. As DNA, the CDR3 is TGCGCCAGCAGCCAAGGCGGGACAGGTGGGGGGGAGCAGTACGTC.

The V call is TRBV28, the J call TRBJ2-5; TRBD1 might be the D (5 bases). The V gene's germline CDR1 is MDHEN and CDR2 SYDVKM. With 3 bases removed from V and 5 bases from J, the gap between germline ends came to 10 bases. The CDR3 covers 13 residues. The CDR3 here is CASSFRVPETQYF. The CDR3 DNA sequence: TGTGCCAGCAGTTTCAGGGTCCCGGAGACCCAGTACTTC.

The gene calls are TRBV6-2 or TRBV6-3 and TRBJ2-1; the D is unclear. The CDR3 has 15 amino acids. V was pared by 2 bases and J by 0 bases, with 8 bases between. Germline V CDR1 and CDR2: MNHEY, SVGEGT. CDR3 sequence reads: CASSYRVFSYNEQFF. The CDR3 nucleotides are TGTGCCAGCAGTTACCGGGTCTTCTCCTACAATGAGCAGTTCTTC.

This sequence joins TRBV2 and TRBJ2-2, with D perhaps TRBD1 (9 bases). Germline V gives CDR1 SNHLY, CDR2 FYNNEI. There are 17 residues in the CDR3. V shed 10 bases and J shed 0 bases, with 21 bases lying between them. The CDR3 reads CAKRGTGQGSNTGELFF. The CDR3 bases are TGTGCCAAGCGGGGGACCGGACAGGGGTCGAACACCGGGGAGCTGTTTTTT.

This clone occurred a few times. CDR3 sequence: CASSRGYRVGYTF. The CDR3 DNA follows: TGTGCCAGCAGCAGAGGTTACAGGGTAGGCTACACCTTC. The genes are TRBV14 and TRBJ1-2, with a tentative D call TRBD1 (6 bases). The CDR3 is 13 amino acids. Between the trimmed V and J ends, which lost 5 bases and 8 bases, there was a span of 15 bases. Germline V gene sequence: CDR1 SGHDN, CDR2 FVKESK.

With regard to this clone: Its ends do not fully match the called genes, so a read error is possible. The V call is TRBV7-7, the J call TRBJ2-5; D might be TRBD2 (6 bases). The CDR3 covers 15 residues. CDR1 is SSHAT, CDR2 FNYEAQ, per germline (reference sequence). DNA for the CDR3: TGTGCTAGCAGCCCAAGGTTGGGGGGTGGGGAGACCCAGTACTTC. Its translation: CASSPRLGGGETQYF.

This sequence joins TRBV24-1 and TRBJ1-5, with D tentatively TRBD1 (5 bases). The germline CDR1 and CDR2 sequences are KGHDR and SFDVKD. The CDR3 runs to 15 residues. V gave up 3 bases and J gave up 6 bases, with 14 bases separating them. CDR3 sequence reads: CATSDRTGPTQPQHF. The CDR3 DNA follows: TGTGCCACCAGTGATAGAACAGGTCCCACTCAGCCCCAGCATTTT.

The chain is built from TRBV20-1 and TRBJ2-3; no clear D. Trimming took off 6 bases at V and 4 bases at J, with 8 bases between the two ends. The CDR3 totals 11 residues. From germline, CDR1 is DFQATT and CDR2 SNEGSKA (reference sequence). The CDR3 sequence: CSARSSDTQYF. For the CDR3, the DNA is TGCAGTGCGCGTTCCTCAGATACGCAGTATTTT.

This clone has more than one count but fewer than ten. V gene TRBV9 combines with J gene TRBJ1-2; maybe TRBD1 (6 bases). The V gene lost 0 bases and the J gene lost 1 base, with 13 bases spanning the gap. The germline CDR1 and CDR2 sequences are SGDLS and YYNGEE. The CDR3 contains 16 residues. CDR3 loop: CASSVATGRVNYGYTF. DNA for the CDR3: TGTGCCAGCAGCGTAGCCACAGGGAGGGTTAACTATGGCTACACCTTC.

The chain recombines TRBV7-2 with TRBJ2-5; D is possibly TRBD1 (6 bases). The CDR3 spans 13 residues. CDR1 is SGHTA and CDR2 is FQGNSA in the germline V gene. V was clipped by 8 bases and J by 2 bases, with 12 bases between them. The CDR3 spells CASGGRGQETQYF. Here the CDR3 DNA reads TGTGCCAGCGGCGGCAGGGGACAAGAGACCCAGTACTTC.

The chain carries TRBV19 and TRBJ1-3; 7 bases map to TRBD1. CDR3 length equals 16 residues. The ends lost 5 bases at V and 4 bases at J; junction bases unmatched: 11. The germline CDR1 and CDR2 sequences are LNHDA and SQIVND (reference sequence). The CDR3 loop reads CASSAVTGIRGNTIYF. The CDR3 nucleotides are TGTGCCAGTAGTGCCGTGACAGGGATCCGCGGAAACACCATATATTTT.

V and J are TRBV10-1 and TRBJ1-1; TRBD1 agrees at 12 bases. Germline CDR1 and CDR2: WNHNN and SYGVQD (reference sequence). The CDR3 is 19 amino acids. V shed 6 bases and J 1 base; nucleotides not matched to a gene: 15. In nucleotides, the CDR3 is TGCGCCAGCAGGCGCCAATATAAGGGACAGGGGGCGAGGAACACTGAAGCTTTCTTT. Translating gives CASRRQYKGQGARNTEAFF.

V usage is TRBV30 and J usage is TRBJ2-7; 9 bases are shared with TRBD1. Germline V CDR1 and CDR2: GTSNPN, SVGIG (reference sequence). The CDR3 is 14 amino acids. Unmatched junction bases numbered 4, after V lost 2 bases and J lost 2 bases. The CDR3 nucleotides are TGTGCCTGGAGTCCGGGACAGGGACCCTACGAGCAGTACTTC. Translated: CAWSPGQGPYEQYF.